This section outlines one TCR beta chain sequence together with its context. Its antigen has not been determined. Base-call qualities are not available, and no considerably larger clone is one nucleotide away. The instrument was an Illumina HiSeq 1500. The public reads were quality trimmed at Q25 with fastp and then assembled into clones with MiXCR by TCRdb, keeping productive beta chains. A single entry per CDR3 protein holds the most common genes and DNA from its merged rows. For this sample there are a few hundred thousand distinct CDR3 sequences; roughly an eighth appear just once. The ten biggest clones cover roughly 8.7% of the sample. The germline ends are 5 bases apart after V is trimmed by 0 bases and J by 4 bases. The cysteine opens and the phenylalanine closes a CDR3 of 13 amino acids. Only the CDR3 part of the read is kept: 39 bases, read in frame from the first base. This entry belongs to a study of T cell repertoires in cytomegalovirus infection (dated by TCRdb to the late 2010s). Regarding the complete study: Donor HLA type was relevant to the analysis, as public TCR beta signatures indicated carriage of CMV infection together with the matching HLA type. Overall study outcomes, separate from this receptor: The ex vivo response was dominated by HLA-C-restricted CMV-specific TCR beta clonotypes, which also provided the single most frequent clonotype in two of eight donors. Carriers of CMV infection plus the relevant HLA type were discriminated by the cumulative frequency of public TCR beta family members in the study cohort and in an independent roughly 320-donor cohort.

The chain uses TRBV12-3 or TRBV12-4 and TRBJ2-3, with an unclear D gene assignment. The receptor comes from a human donor in good health (CMV status not recorded). Some clones in this sample may be carry-over from other donors' samples. The sample taken for sequencing was PBMCs. The DNA reads TGTGCCAGCAGTTTAGCGGCAGCAGATACGCAGTATTTT. This translates into CASSLAAADTQYF.